This T cell receptor (beta chain) was identified in a study of T cell changes during pregnancy in multiple sclerosis. The CDR3 spans 15 residues. CDR1 and CDR2 (germline): SGHRS, YFSETQ. V was pared by 4 bases and J by 7 bases, with 14 bases of the junction left unmatched. This table comes from immunoSEQ multiplex PCR, and its TCRdb copy is limited to in-frame clones, with some not included. The sample lists 81,000 or so clones, around 90% occurring once. Sequencing was performed on PBMCs, taken in the first trimester of pregnancy. V and J are TRBV5-1 and TRBJ2-7; 7 bases are a match to TRBD2. The clonotype was recovered from a female donor in good health, serving as a control in a pregnancy study. Some clones in this sample may be carry-over from other donors' samples. CDR3 amino acids: CASSPGAGEAREQYF. In nucleotides, the CDR3 is TGCGCCAGCAGCCCCGGGGCGGGGGAGGCAAGGGAGCAGTACTTC. The full variable domain, rest sourced from reference TRBV5-1 and TRBJ2-7, is KAGVTQTPRYLIKTRGQQVTLSCSPISGHRSVSWYQQTPGQGLQFLFEYFSETQRNKGNFPGRFSGRQFSNSRSEMNVSTLELGDSALYLCASSPGAGEAREQYFGPGTRLTVT.